This T cell receptor beta chain emerged from a study of sequential checkpoint blockade in melanoma (dated by TCRdb to the late 2010s). At the level of the whole study: Patients were randomized 1:1 to first-line nivolumab followed by ipilimumab (arm A) or ipilimumab followed by nivolumab (arm B). Both trial sequences were followed by maintenance nivolumab. General conclusions and limits of the study: Validation of the response-prediction model combining TCR metrics and mutation burden is needed in larger, independent patient cohorts.

TCRbeta CDR3 regions were immunosequenced from genomic DNA with the immunoSEQ Assay. Before high-throughput sequencing, the genomic DNA was amplified using bias-controlled multiplex PCR. In the paper's pipeline: To quantify the absolute abundance of each unique TCRbeta CDR3 region, the sequences were collapsed and filtered. Clonality was defined as 1 minus Pielou's evenness and was calculated using productive rearrangements only. A previously published method was used to identify clones whose frequencies were significantly greater in on-treatment samples than in baseline samples. TCRdb obtained this table from immuneACCESS and retained in-frame rearrangements with V and J assigned. These tables miss some clones; where compared with another copy, unresolved V genes account for less than half of the shortfall, and the remainder is unexplained. The V and J calls and clone size come from that table; D and trimming were worked out from the DNA. The sample records roughly 34,000 clones, approximately 86% of which are singletons. Jointly, the top ten make up roughly 23% of the sample.

This sample's treatment or condition label indicates: randomized to nivolumab then ipilimumab (arm A) or the reverse (arm B). None of the patients in the trial had previously been given DNA-damaging chemotherapy. Thawed PBMCs were sorted on a FACS Aria II flow cytometer to isolate live CD3+CD8+ cells negative for CD19 and CD56. Samples came from patients with melanoma in CheckMate 064, a randomized, open-label phase II trial of sequential checkpoint blockade. Peripheral blood mononuclear cells were collected by leukapheresis, purified with Ficoll-Paque, and frozen in human serum with roughly 9.9% DMSO. Right after sorting, the blood CD3+CD8+ cells were verified to be >95% pure, and DNA extraction followed. Regarding this clone: Its specific antigen is unknown. Per-base qualities were not stored, and no clone one base away is much larger.

CDR1 and CDR2, per the germline V gene (reference sequence), are LNHDA and SQIVND. Counted from cysteine to phenylalanine, this CDR3 has 14 amino acids. Only the CDR3 DNA is retained, 42 bases long and in frame from the first base. Relative to germline, V is 3 bases shorter and J is 1 base shorter, with 7 bases between their ends. Sequencing used CD8+ T cells sorted from blood (inferred from file names), obtained from a patient given nivolumab and ipilimumab in sequence. The sequence joins TRBV19 to TRBJ2-1, with no confident D gene call. This sequence originates from a human donor with melanoma. Here the CDR3 is given as CASSISKSYNEQFF. Read as DNA, the sequence is TGTGCCAGTAGTATTAGTAAATCCTACAATGAGCAGTTCTTC.